These 20 T cell receptor beta chains came from one sample sequenced in a study of CD8 T cells in ankylosing spondylitis (dated by TCRdb to about 2017). Preparation of the library involved 5' RACE. Data came from an Illumina HiSeq 2500. TCRdb itself trimmed the public reads at Q25 with fastp, ran MiXCR and retained productive beta chains. Every CDR3 protein is listed once, alongside the most common genes and DNA of its rows. A total of about 340,000 distinct CDR3 sequences appear in this sample, roughly 14% of them only once. The top ten hold 1.1% of the sample. Source material: blood, either unsorted or a sorted T cell fraction (not recorded which). These receptors all stem from a male donor with ankylosing spondylitis or in good health (not recorded which).

Note on this clonotype: Since a much larger clone is just one base distant, this may be a read error. DNA of the CDR3: TGTGCCATCCTGACTAGAGGGAGCTTCGGTGAGCAGTTCTTC. Its translation: CAILTRGSFGEQFF. This chain connects TRBV12-3 or TRBV12-4 to TRBJ2-1; a weak D match, TRBD2 (6 bases). Between the trimmed V and J ends, which lost 10 bases and 9 bases, there was a span of 22 bases. The CDR3 spans 14 residues.

The chain combines TRBV29-1 with TRBJ1-2, with a weak D call TRBD1 (6 bases). The CDR3 has 15 amino acids. Deletions cut 0 bases from V and 8 bases from J, with 19 bases between. CDR1 SQVTM and CDR2 ANQGSEA come from the germline V gene. The CDR3 loop is CSVEDPKDRPGGYTF. CDR3 nucleotide sequence: TGCAGCGTTGAAGATCCCAAAGACAGGCCTGGGGGCTACACCTTC.

This clonotype was seen a handful of times. The J gene is TRBJ2-1, the V gene TRBV5-1, with D maybe TRBD2 (5 bases). This CDR3 is 18 amino acids long. Germline loops: CDR1 SGHRS, CDR2 YFSETQ. V gave up 2 bases and J gave up 7 bases, with 25 bases separating them. As DNA, the CDR3 is TGCGCCAGCAGCTTTGGAGGTAGCCCGGCTTCAAGTGGGAATGAGCAGTTCTTC. Translation: CASSFGGSPASSGNEQFF.

This clonotype was picked up a small number of times. This chain links TRBV5-1 with TRBJ1-1; D call uncertain. V dropped 6 bases and J dropped 5 bases, with 20 bases sitting between them. CDR1 is SGHRS and CDR2 is YFSETQ in the germline V gene. CDR3 length equals 15 residues. The CDR3 region is CASTSAGLGWTEAFF. The CDR3, as DNA: TGCGCCAGCACTTCAGCGGGGTTGGGGTGGACTGAAGCTTTCTTT.

The chain carries TRBV20-1 and TRBJ2-1; no clear D gene. Germline CDR1 reads DFQATT; CDR2 reads SNEGSKA (reference sequence). Trimming cost V 6 bases and J 10 bases, with 13 bases left between them. This CDR3 comprises 11 residues. CDR3 nucleotide sequence: TGCAGTGCCCGAGGCGGTCTGGAGCAGTTCTTC. Translating it yields CSARGGLEQFF.

The chain has TRBV5-1 and TRBJ2-5; D ambiguous. The V end lost 3 bases, the J end lost 2 bases, and 8 bases lay between the germline ends. The CDR3 consists of 13 residues. The germline V gene has CDR1 SGHRS and CDR2 YFSETQ. CDR3 sequence reads: CASSSAQQETQYF. As DNA, the CDR3 is TGCGCCAGCAGCTCTGCACAACAAGAGACCCAGTACTTC. Using reference TRBV5-1 and TRBJ2-5 for the parts outside the CDR3, the full variable domain is KAGVTQTPRYLIKTRGQQVTLSCSPISGHRSVSWYQQTPGQGLQFLFEYFSETQRNKGNFPGRFSGRQFSNSRSEMNVSTLELGDSALYLCASSSAQQETQYFGPGTRLLVL.

The chain links TRBV5-1 to TRBJ2-7, with 11 bases aligning to TRBD2. This CDR3 is built from 15 residues. In germline, CDR1 is SGHRS, CDR2 YFSETQ. Trimming took 3 bases from V and 0 from J; bases not matched to a gene: 2. The CDR3 spells CASSSGLAVSYEQYF. The CDR3 DNA is TGCGCCAGCAGCTCGGGACTAGCGGTCTCCTACGAGCAGTACTTC. The full variable domain, completed using reference TRBV5-1 and TRBJ2-7, is KAGVTQTPRYLIKTRGQQVTLSCSPISGHRSVSWYQQTPGQGLQFLFEYFSETQRNKGNFPGRFSGRQFSNSRSEMNVSTLELGDSALYLCASSSGLAVSYEQYFGPGTRLTVT.

This clonotype has a handful of counts. The CDR3 loop is CASMPFGSGGGETQYF. The CDR3 region has the DNA TGTGCCAGCATGCCTTTTGGGAGCGGGGGTGGAGAGACCCAGTACTTC. The V gene is TRBV3-1, the J gene TRBJ2-5, with 8 bases fitting TRBD2. Germline V gene sequence: CDR1 LGHDT, CDR2 YNNKEL (reference sequence). The CDR3 length is 16 residues. The trim removed 7 bases at V and 4 bases at J, leaving 14 bases unmatched.

In its sample, this clonotype was seen a few times. The rearrangement joins TRBV12-3 or TRBV12-4 to TRBJ2-7; 8 bases map to TRBD1. The CDR3 contains 15 residues. Germline trimming cut 5 bases from V and 4 bases from J; bases unmatched to any gene: 10. CDR3 in DNA: TGTGCCAGCAGTCCAGGGGGCTCGTACCCGTACGAGCAGTACTTC. Translated, it gives CASSPGGSYPYEQYF.

V and J are TRBV20-1 and TRBJ1-5; D gene unclear. Germline assignment: CDR1 DFQATT and CDR2 SNEGSKA (reference sequence). This CDR3 region has 12 residues. V lost 8 bases and J 6 bases, leaving 14 bases between the germline ends. DNA of the CDR3: TGCAGTTCTGGCCTGGGAGGTCAGCCCCAGCATTTT. Residues: CSSGLGGQPQHF.

In its sample, this clonotype was seen a few times. The CDR3 spells CASRPRGAGDEQYF. The CDR3 region has the DNA TGTGCCAGCAGACCTCGAGGAGCGGGAGATGAGCAGTACTTC. The chain has TRBV12-3 or TRBV12-4 and TRBJ2-7; 8 bases line up with TRBD2. CDR3 length equals 14 residues. Trimming removed 6 bases from V and 7 bases from J; junction bases left unmatched: 11.

In this sample, this clonotype turned up many times. V and J are TRBV11-2 and TRBJ2-5; no firm D call. Germline V gives CDR1 SGHAT, CDR2 FQNNGV. Trimming took 1 base from V and 4 from J, leaving 13 bases between them. CDR3 length equals 15 residues. CDR3 protein: CASSLGREWAETQYF. CDR3 coding DNA: TGTGCCAGCAGCTTAGGAAGGGAATGGGCAGAGACCCAGTACTTC.

The chain links TRBV15 to TRBJ2-3; 10 bases are a match to TRBD1. The CDR3 spans 15 residues. Germline V CDR1 and CDR2: LNHNV, YYDKDF (reference sequence). Losses at the gene ends were 5 bases for V and 4 bases for J; bases not matched to a gene: 6. The CDR3 bases are TGTGCCACCAGCGGTAGACAGGGGGCCTCAGATACGCAGTATTTT. Protein sequence: CATSGRQGASDTQYF. The full variable domain, its missing parts supplied by reference TRBV15 and TRBJ2-3, is DAMVIQNPRYQVTQFGKPVTLSCSQTLNHNVMYWYQQKSSQAPKLLFHYYDKDFNNEADTPDNFQSRRPNTSFCFLDIRSPGLGDTAMYLCATSGRQGASDTQYFGPGTRLTVL.

This clonotype was seen repeatedly, ten times or more. The chain has TRBV12-3 or TRBV12-4 and TRBJ1-1, with D tentatively TRBD1 (5 bases). The CDR3 sequence is 13 residues long. The V gene lost 6 bases and the J gene lost 5 bases, with 13 bases spanning the gap. Here the CDR3 DNA reads TGTGCCAGCAGCCCCCAGGGAAGAACTGAAGCTTTCTTT. Protein product: CASSPQGRTEAFF.

This clonotype was counted ten times or more. The gene calls are TRBV3-1 and TRBJ1-1; maybe TRBD1 (5 bases). The CDR3 extends over 14 amino acids. The V end was cut by 1 base, the J end by 3 bases, with 9 bases between. Germline V gene data show CDR1 as LGHDT and CDR2 as YNNKEL (reference sequence). This chain's CDR3 is CASSQGGAYTEAFF. The DNA for the CDR3 is TGTGCCAGCAGCCAAGGAGGGGCGTACACTGAAGCTTTCTTT.

This clonotype was found a few times. The chain has TRBV29-1 and TRBJ1-1; D is unclear. The CDR3 is made up of 13 amino acids. From germline, CDR1 is SQVTM and CDR2 ANQGSEA. Trimming removed 1 base at V and 3 bases at J, with 9 bases between. CDR3 amino acids: CSVEGLAYTEAFF. The CDR3, as DNA: TGCAGCGTTGAAGGTTTGGCATACACTGAAGCTTTCTTT.

This clonotype came up a few times. The V and J genes are TRBV5-1 and TRBJ2-2; either TRBD1 or TRBD2 may fit D (7 bases each). CDR1 and CDR2 from the germline V gene are SGHRS and YFSETQ. The CDR3 extends over 17 amino acids. Trimming shortened V by 3 bases and J by 5 bases, and 20 bases separated the two germline ends. CDR3 DNA sequence: TGCGCCAGCAGCTCGCAGGGGGGGGGCCCTACGACCGGGGAGCTGTTTTTT. Its translation: CASSSQGGGPTTGELFF.

This chain links TRBV4-1 with TRBJ2-7, with D tentatively TRBD1 (6 bases). The length of the CDR3 is 16 residues. Trimming took 1 base from V and 4 from J, leaving 17 bases between them. The germline V gene has CDR1 MGHRA and CDR2 YSYEKL. The CDR3 region is CASSQGIGQKTYEQYF. The CDR3 DNA follows: TGCGCCAGCAGCCAAGGTATAGGACAGAAAACTTACGAGCAGTACTTC.

This clonotype was found a few times. The V call is TRBV20-1, the J call TRBJ1-5; TRBD1 matches at 8 bases. Germline values: CDR1 DFQATT, CDR2 SNEGSKA (reference sequence). The CDR3 length is 14 residues. The V and J ends lost 6 bases and 0 bases, in that order; junction bases with no gene match: 4. The CDR3 DNA sequence: TGCAGTGCCACAGGGGGATATAGCAATCAGCCCCAGCATTTT. Protein sequence: CSATGGYSNQPQHF.

The chain employs TRBV7-8 and TRBJ2-7; possibly TRBD1 or TRBD2 for D (5 bases each). Between the trimmed V and J ends, which lost 5 bases and 0 bases, there was a span of 14 bases. Germline CDR1 and CDR2: SGHVS and FQNEAQ. This CDR3 region has 15 residues. The CDR3 region has the DNA TGTGCCAGCAGCCAGCCAACCGGGACCTCCTACGAGCAGTACTTC. Translation gives CASSQPTGTSYEQYF.